These 15 T cell receptor beta chains originate from one sample sequenced in a study of blood T cell repertoires in COVID-19 (dated by TCRdb to about 2020). The library was made by the immunoSEQ multiplex PCR assay. TCRdb obtained this table from immuneACCESS and retained in-frame rearrangements with V and J assigned. These tables miss some clones; where compared with another copy, unresolved V genes account for less than half of the shortfall, and the remainder is unexplained. In this sample the table shows under 55,000 clones, approximately 85% of which occur a single time. 30% to 35% of the sample goes to the ten largest clones. The sample taken for sequencing was peripheral blood. The receptor set was obtained from a woman older than 75 with acute or convalescent COVID-19.

As DNA, the CDR3 is TGTGCCAGCTCTAGAAGCAACTATGGCTACACCTTC. Amino acids: CASSRSNYGYTF. This rearrangement joins TRBV28 to TRBJ1-2; no reliable D call. CDR3 length: 12 amino acids. Trimming stripped 8 bases from V and 2 bases from J, with 9 bases between. CDR1 and CDR2 from the germline V gene are MDHEN and SYDVKM.

The chain couples TRBV28 to TRBJ2-7, with a tentative D call TRBD1 (6 bases). Germline lookup yields CDR1 MDHEN and CDR2 SYDVKM. V was clipped by 5 bases and J by 2 bases, with 13 bases between them. This CDR3 comprises 14 residues. CDR3 amino acids: CASSPGTRTYEQYF. CDR3 sequence (DNA): TGTGCCAGCAGTCCCGGGACACGTACCTACGAGCAGTACTTC.

The CDR3 coding sequence is TGTGCCAGCAGTGAACACAGGAACACTGAAGCTTTCTTT. Its protein is CASSEHRNTEAFF. The genes are TRBV6-4 and TRBJ1-1, with D hard to call. The CDR3 covers 13 residues. The V gene's germline CDR1 is MRHNA and CDR2 SNTAGT. Trimming pared 3 bases from V and 1 base from J, leaving 6 bases between.

This clone was found a few times. This rearrangement joins TRBV6-4 to TRBJ1-1, with D hard to call. Trimming cost V 3 bases and J 1 base, with 6 bases left between them. Germline V gives CDR1 MRHNA, CDR2 SNTAGT. This CDR3 region has 13 residues. The CDR3 DNA follows: TGTGCCAGCAGTGAATCAGAGAACACTGAAGCTTTCTTT. The encoded protein is CASSESENTEAFF.

The rearrangement links TRBV4-2 to TRBJ2-2; D possibly corresponds to TRBD1 (6 bases). From germline, CDR1 is LGHNA and CDR2 YNFKEQ. V was cut by 6 bases and J by 0 bases, with 11 bases left in between. The CDR3 contains 15 residues. The CDR3 loop is CASRHRASNTGELFF. DNA for the CDR3: TGTGCCAGCAGGCACAGGGCTTCGAACACCGGGGAGCTGTTTTTT.

This clone was detected only once. The chain combines TRBV19 with TRBJ2-7; 8 positions agree with TRBD1. V gave up 3 bases and J gave up 4 bases; unmatched junction bases: 2. Per germline, CDR1 LNHDA and CDR2 SQIVND (reference sequence). This CDR3 has 13 amino acids. CDR3 nucleotides: TGTGCCAGTAGTATCGACAGGGGTTACGAGCAGTACTTC. Protein product: CASSIDRGYEQYF.

The V and J genes are TRBV5-6 and TRBJ1-2; D is possibly TRBD1 (5 bases). The germline V gene encodes CDR1 SGHDT and CDR2 YYEEEE. Trimming took 3 bases from V and 0 from J, leaving 9 bases between them. The CDR3 totals 14 residues. DNA of the CDR3: TGTGCCAGCAGCTGGGGCCTGTCTAACTATGGCTACACCTTC. This encodes CASSWGLSNYGYTF.

The V and J genes are TRBV28 and TRBJ1-1, with D uncertain. Per germline, CDR1 MDHEN and CDR2 SYDVKM. The CDR3 is made up of 12 amino acids. Trimming took off 5 bases at V and 2 bases at J, with 6 bases between the two ends. The CDR3 DNA is TGTGCCAGCAGTGTTGGCAACACTGAAGCTTTCTTT. Residues: CASSVGNTEAFF.

This sequence joins TRBV6-5 and TRBJ1-1, with D maybe TRBD1 (5 bases). There are 14 residues in the CDR3. V lost 5 bases and J lost 1, with 11 bases in between. Germline values: CDR1 MNHEY, CDR2 SVGAGI. CDR3 amino acids: CASSMGLTNTEAFF. The CDR3, as DNA: TGTGCCAGCAGTATGGGACTGACGAACACTGAAGCTTTCTTT.

The chain has TRBV5-1 and TRBJ2-2, with D possibly matching TRBD2 (5 bases). The V gene's germline CDR1 is SGHRS and CDR2 YFSETQ. V dropped 4 bases and J dropped 2 bases, with 9 bases sitting between them. The CDR3 spans 14 residues. Here the CDR3 DNA reads TGCGCCAGCAGCCTCGGGGATAACACCGGGGAGCTGTTTTTT. Residues: CASSLGDNTGELFF.

V and J are TRBV10-1 and TRBJ2-3; 15 nucleotides line up with TRBD2. The germline V gene encodes CDR1 WNHNN and CDR2 SYGVQD (reference sequence). The trim removed 6 bases at V and 0 bases at J, leaving 7 bases unmatched. There are 18 residues in the CDR3. CDR3 nucleotides: TGCGCCAGCAGGCCGGGACTAGCGGGAGGCCCTAGCACAGATACGCAGTATTTT. This gives the protein CASRPGLAGGPSTDTQYF.

This clone has a handful of counts. The J gene is TRBJ2-7, the V gene TRBV5-6, with 8 bases that match TRBD2. Trimming cost V 1 base and J 9 bases; bases outside gene matches: 12. The germline V gene encodes CDR1 SGHDT and CDR2 YYEEEE. CDR3 length: 15 residues. Written as DNA, the CDR3 is TGTGCCAGCAGCTTGTATTTCAGCGGGAGCTCATGGCAGTACTTC. Translated: CASSLYFSGSSWQYF.

The chain has TRBV27 and TRBJ2-7; 11 nucleotides line up with TRBD2. Per the germline V gene, CDR1 is MNHEY and CDR2 is SMNVEV (reference sequence). V shed 4 bases and J 6 bases; nucleotides not matched to a gene: 8. CDR3 size: 15 residues. The CDR3: CASSSLAGGPAEQYF. The CDR3 DNA sequence: TGTGCCAGCAGTTCCTTAGCGGGAGGGCCGGCCGAGCAGTACTTC.

The V gene is TRBV6-6, the J gene TRBJ2-1; 9 positions agree with TRBD1. Germline assignment: CDR1 MNHNY and CDR2 SVGAGI (reference sequence). CDR3 size: 15 residues. V lost 5 bases and J lost 3; bases outside the gene matches: 5. The CDR3 DNA follows: TGTGCCAGCAGTCCCGGGACAGGGCGCTACAATGAGCAGTTCTTC. This translates into CASSPGTGRYNEQFF.

This clone was seen a handful of times. The chain recombines TRBV5-4 with TRBJ1-1, with TRBD1 matching 8 bases. V shed 0 bases, J shed 6 bases, and the junction held 7 bases outside the gene matches. CDR3 length: 15 residues. CDR1 and CDR2 from the germline V gene are SGHNT and YYREEE (reference sequence). The CDR3 sequence: CASSLVYRGDAEAFF. In DNA form, the CDR3 reads TGTGCCAGCAGCTTGGTGTACAGGGGGGACGCTGAAGCTTTCTTT.